Below are 17 T cell receptor beta chains sequenced from a single sample in a study of blood T cell repertoires in COVID-19. Some clones are missing from TCRdb's copy, which holds only in-frame ones; the method was immunoSEQ multiplex PCR. The sample has some 190,000 clones, 82% seen once. Sample: peripheral blood. These receptors all come from a woman of 80 years or more with active or convalescent COVID-19.

DNA for the CDR3: TGTGCCAGCAGCTTAGGGGGGCTACGGTCTGGGGCCAACGTCCTGACTTTC. Its protein is CASSLGGLRSGANVLTF. V and J are TRBV7-2 and TRBJ2-6, with D maybe TRBD1 (6 bases). Trimming took off 1 base at V and 1 base at J, with 11 bases between the two ends. Germline lookup yields CDR1 SGHTA and CDR2 FQGNSA. This CDR3 has 17 amino acids.

This rearrangement joins TRBV5-1 to TRBJ2-1; D is possibly TRBD2 (5 bases). V was cut by 4 bases and J by 0 bases, with 11 bases left in between. The CDR3 runs to 15 residues. The germline V gene encodes CDR1 SGHRS and CDR2 YFSETQ. CDR3 in amino acids: CASSEVLGSYNEQFF. The CDR3 nucleotides are TGCGCCAGCAGCGAAGTACTAGGCTCCTACAATGAGCAGTTCTTC. Using reference TRBV5-1 and TRBJ2-1 for the parts outside the CDR3, the full variable domain is KAGVTQTPRYLIKTRGQQVTLSCSPISGHRSVSWYQQTPGQGLQFLFEYFSETQRNKGNFPGRFSGRQFSNSRSEMNVSTLELGDSALYLCASSEVLGSYNEQFFGPGTRLTVL.

This clone was seen a few times. One end of the junction fails to match germline, which may point to a read error. V gene TRBV2 combines with J gene TRBJ2-1; 11 nucleotides line up with TRBD2. This CDR3 region has 15 residues. The germline gives CDR1 SNHLY, CDR2 FYNNEI. The chain's CDR3 is CASREGLAGGNEQFF. The DNA of the CDR3 is TGTGCCAGCAGGGAAGGACTAGCGGGCGGCAATGAGCAGTTCTTC.

V gene TRBV28 combines with J gene TRBJ1-5, with 7 bases lining up with TRBD1. Losses at the gene ends were 3 bases for V and 0 bases for J; bases not matched to a gene: 8. This CDR3 comprises 17 residues. Germline CDR1 is MDHEN and CDR2 is SYDVKM. The CDR3 coding sequence is TGTGCCAGCAGTTTGGCCAGGGGGTGGATTAGCAATCAGCCCCAGCATTTT. Translation: CASSLARGWISNQPQHF.

CDR3 nucleotides: TGTGCCAGCAGTGACGCGACAGACCGACGGACTGAAGCTTTCTTT. Its protein product is CASSDATDRRTEAFF. J is TRBJ1-1 and V is TRBV25-1, with TRBD1 as a possible D gene (5 bases). Trimming left V 3 bases short and J 5 bases short, with 16 bases between. Germline V gene sequence: CDR1 MGHDK, CDR2 SYGVNS. The CDR3 covers 15 residues. Looking up the rest from reference TRBV25-1 and TRBJ1-1 gives the full variable domain: EADIYQTPRYLVIGTGKKITLECSQTMGHDKMYWYQQDPGMELHLIHYSYGVNSTEKGDLSSESTVSRIRTEHFPLTLESARPSHTSQYLCASSDATDRRTEAFFGQGTRLTVV.

The genes are TRBV5-6 and TRBJ1-3; D remains unclear. Germline CDR1 and CDR2: SGHDT and YYEEEE. V gave up 2 bases and J gave up 3 bases, with 3 bases separating them. CDR3 length equals 12 residues. The CDR3 reads CASSFGGNTIYF. The CDR3 DNA follows: TGTGCCAGCAGCTTCGGTGGAAACACCATATATTTT.

The rearrangement joins TRBV5-1 to TRBJ2-5; perhaps TRBD2 as D (6 bases). Trimming took 0 bases from V and 4 from J, leaving 13 bases between them. Germline values: CDR1 SGHRS, CDR2 YFSETQ. The CDR3 contains 15 residues. The CDR3 region is CASSLALGGGETQYF. As DNA, the CDR3 is TGCGCCAGCAGCTTGGCCCTGGGAGGAGGAGAGACCCAGTACTTC.

Concerning this clone itself: Other DNA sequences within the sample encode an identical CDR3. CDR3 coding DNA: TGTGCCAGCAGCTTGGGGCAGTACAATGAGCAGTTCTTC. Amino acid sequence: CASSLGQYNEQFF. This chain joins TRBV7-8 and TRBJ2-1; TRBD1 is a possible D gene (5 bases). The CDR3 length is 13 residues. The germline gives CDR1 SGHVS, CDR2 FQNEAQ. The V gene lost 3 bases and the J gene lost 4 bases, with 7 bases spanning the gap.

The CDR3 loop reads CASRGAAYGYTF. The CDR3 DNA sequence: TGTGCCAGCCGGGGGGCGGCTTATGGCTACACCTTC. The chain joins TRBV28 to TRBJ1-2; possibly TRBD1 for D (6 bases). CDR1 is MDHEN, CDR2 SYDVKM, per germline. With 8 bases removed from V and 5 bases from J, the gap between germline ends came to 12 bases. This CDR3 has 12 residues.

This sequence joins TRBV6-1 and TRBJ2-7; 7 bases are a match to TRBD2. The CDR3 extends over 17 amino acids. The V and J ends lost 6 bases and 6 bases, in that order; junction bases with no gene match: 20. Germline values: CDR1 MNHNS, CDR2 SASEGT. Here the CDR3 DNA reads TGTGCCAGCAGCGAAACTCCCGCCGGGACTAAAGTAACCGAGCAGTACTTC. It yields the protein CASSETPAGTKVTEQYF.

This clone has at least ten counts. The rearrangement joins TRBV6-6 to TRBJ2-7, with TRBD1 matching over 8 bases. There are 14 residues in the CDR3. Per the germline V gene, CDR1 is MNHNY and CDR2 is SVGAGI (reference sequence). V lost 6 bases to trimming and J lost 3 bases; unmatched junction nucleotides: 7. This CDR3 is CASSSWTGNYEQYF. The CDR3, as DNA: TGTGCCAGCAGCTCCTGGACAGGGAACTACGAGCAGTACTTC.

V and J are TRBV19 and TRBJ2-5; TRBD2 matches 13 bases. The CDR3 runs 15 residues. V lost 3 bases to trimming and J lost 3 bases; unmatched junction nucleotides: 1. Germline V gene data show CDR1 as LNHDA and CDR2 as SQIVND (reference sequence). CDR3 sequence: CASSIGLAGEETQYF. CDR3 bases: TGTGCCAGTAGTATTGGACTAGCGGGAGAAGAGACCCAGTACTTC. The full variable domain, rest sourced from reference TRBV19 and TRBJ2-5, is DGGITQSPKYLFRKEGQNVTLSCEQNLNHDAMYWYRQDPGQGLRLIYYSQIVNDFQKGDIAEGYSVSREKKESFPLTVTSAQKNPTAFYLCASSIGLAGEETQYFGPGTRLLVL.

The chain employs TRBV2 and TRBJ1-2; D ambiguous. This CDR3 region has 13 residues. Germline CDR1 reads SNHLY; CDR2 reads FYNNEI. V shed 6 bases and J shed 0 bases, with 8 bases lying between them. The CDR3, as DNA: TGTGCCAGCAGGGGCCATTCTAACTATGGCTACACCTTC. Protein: CASRGHSNYGYTF. The entire variable domain, with the rest obtained from reference TRBV2 and TRBJ1-2, is as follows: EPEVTQTPSHQVTQMGQEVILRCVPISNHLYFYWYRQILGQKVEFLVSFYNNEISEKSEIFDDQFSVERPDGSNFTLKIRSTKLEDSAMYFCASRGHSNYGYTFGSGTRLTVV.

The genes are TRBV27 and TRBJ2-1, with 7 nucleotides matching TRBD1. The CDR3 is 15 residues long. V was pared by 2 bases and J by 2 bases, with 3 bases of the junction left unmatched. Germline V gene data show CDR1 as MNHEY and CDR2 as SMNVEV (reference sequence). The CDR3 protein is CASSLSGTAYNEQFF. CDR3 coding DNA: TGTGCCAGCAGTTTAAGTGGGACAGCCTACAATGAGCAGTTCTTC.

The CDR3 loop is CASSFGAGWAYEQYF. In nucleotides, the CDR3 is TGTGCCAGCAGTTTTGGGGCGGGATGGGCCTACGAGCAGTACTTC. This chain uses TRBV27 with TRBJ2-7, with D maybe TRBD2 (6 bases). The CDR3 is 15 residues long. The germline V and J ends were trimmed by 3 bases and 2 bases, with 14 bases remaining between them. Germline V gene data show CDR1 as MNHEY and CDR2 as SMNVEV (reference sequence).

This clone came up once. V and J are TRBV6-1 and TRBJ1-6; 10 nucleotides line up with TRBD1. CDR1 is MNHNS, CDR2 SASEGT, per germline. Trimming cost V 2 bases and J 7 bases; bases outside gene matches: 2. This CDR3 contains 15 residues. In DNA, the CDR3 is TGTGCCAGCAGTGAAAAGGGACAGGGGAATTCACCCCTCCACTTT. It yields the protein CASSEKGQGNSPLHF.

The chain is built from TRBV14 and TRBJ2-5, with 8 bases fitting TRBD1. V gave up 4 bases and J gave up 5 bases; unmatched junction bases: 9. This CDR3 contains 15 residues. Germline V gene sequence: CDR1 SGHDN, CDR2 FVKESK. This chain's CDR3 is CASSLRTGLRETQYF. In DNA form, the CDR3 reads TGTGCCAGCAGCCTCCGGACAGGGCTTAGGGAGACCCAGTACTTC.